The 30 T cell receptor beta chains below were found in one sample sequenced in a study of blood T cell repertoires in COVID-19. Method: immunoSEQ multiplex PCR; TCRdb's copy keeps in-frame clones and lacks some. The data contain roughly 330,000 clones, about 91% of them singletons. Specimen: peripheral blood. These receptors were taken from a young man with COVID-19, enrolled during active disease.

V is TRBV24-1 and J is TRBJ2-1; D is possibly TRBD1 (6 bases). This CDR3 contains 16 residues. The germline CDR1 and CDR2 sequences are KGHDR and SFDVKD. V gave up 3 bases and J gave up 3 bases, with 14 bases separating them. Here the CDR3 reads CATSDRTAPHYNEQFF. The CDR3 region has the DNA TGTGCCACCAGTGATAGGACAGCTCCCCACTACAATGAGCAGTTCTTC.

This CDR3 reads CASSPSGTYTTDTQYF. The CDR3 DNA is TGTGCCAGCAGCCCCTCCGGGACTTATACTACAGATACGCAGTATTTT. The chain uses TRBV11-3 and TRBJ2-3, with D perhaps TRBD2 (6 bases). Trimming cost V 5 bases and J 3 bases, with 18 bases left between them. Germline V gene lookup returns CDR1 SGHNT and CDR2 YENEEA. The CDR3 is made up of 16 amino acids.

The V gene is TRBV25-1, the J gene TRBJ2-5, with TRBD1 as a possible D gene (5 bases). Trimming removed 0 bases from V and 4 bases from J, with 9 bases in between. This CDR3 is 14 amino acids long. CDR1 MGHDK and CDR2 SYGVNS come from the germline V gene. The CDR3 here is CASSEYWGGETQYF. The CDR3 nucleotides read TGTGCCAGCAGTGAATATTGGGGCGGAGAGACCCAGTACTTC.

The chain employs TRBV28 and TRBJ1-6, with TRBD1 matching over 8 bases. The V gene end was trimmed by 1 base and the J gene end by 8 bases; junction bases not matched to a gene: 13. The CDR3 length is 18 residues. Germline CDR1 reads MDHEN; CDR2 reads SYDVKM. The CDR3 coding sequence is TGTGCCAGCAGTTTATTATCCCAGGGGGCCCCCTTGGATTCACCCCTCCACTTT. Translation gives CASSLLSQGAPLDSPLHF. Together with reference TRBV28 and TRBJ1-6, the CDR3 gives the full variable domain: DVKVTQSSRYLVKRTGEKVFLECVQDMDHENMFWYRQDPGLGLRLIYFSYDVKMKEKGDIPEGYSVSREKKERFSLILESASTNQTSMYLCASSLLSQGAPLDSPLHFGNGTRLTVT.

The rearrangement uses TRBV12-3 or TRBV12-4 and TRBJ2-7, with D uncertain. This CDR3 region has 12 residues. V lost 6 bases, J lost 4 bases, and 10 bases lay in between. The CDR3 coding sequence is TGTGCCAGCAGCCGATCAGTATACGAGCAGTACTTC. Protein: CASSRSVYEQYF.

The V call is TRBV12-3 or TRBV12-4, the J call TRBJ2-1; D gene uncertain. The CDR3 length is 13 residues. V lost 6 bases to trimming and J lost 5 bases, with 11 bases between them. The CDR3: CASRSTENNEQFF. Here the CDR3 DNA reads TGTGCCAGCAGGAGTACTGAGAACAATGAGCAGTTCTTC.

The chain links TRBV5-1 to TRBJ2-7; 7 nucleotides agree with TRBD1. Germline V gene lookup returns CDR1 SGHRS and CDR2 YFSETQ. The CDR3 is 15 amino acids. V lost 5 bases, J lost 1 base, and 9 bases stayed unmatched. DNA for the CDR3: TGCGCCAGCAGGCTACGACAGGGAGTGTCCTACGAGCAGTACTTC. It is translated as CASRLRQGVSYEQYF.

The chain has TRBV7-2 and TRBJ2-2; a weak D match, TRBD2 (6 bases). V was cut by 0 bases and J by 4 bases, with 15 bases left in between. Germline lookup yields CDR1 SGHTA and CDR2 FQGNSA. This CDR3 contains 17 residues. In DNA form, the CDR3 reads TGTGCCAGCAGCTTAGCATGGCGGGGACTGGGCACCGGGGAGCTGTTTTTT. It yields the protein CASSLAWRGLGTGELFF.

V and J are TRBV6-6 and TRBJ1-1, with D possibly matching TRBD1 (5 bases). The CDR3 extends over 13 amino acids. Germline V gene sequence: CDR1 MNHNY, CDR2 SVGAGI (reference sequence). Trimming removed 7 bases at V and 4 bases at J, with 13 bases between. DNA for the CDR3: TGTGCCAGCACTAAGCCGGGGGGCACTGAAGCTTTCTTT. This gives the protein CASTKPGGTEAFF.

This chain links TRBV24-1 with TRBJ2-5, with D maybe TRBD2 (5 bases). CDR1 and CDR2 from the germline V gene are KGHDR and SFDVKD. Trimming removed 4 bases at V and 5 bases at J, with 10 bases between. The CDR3 is 13 residues long. CDR3 coding DNA: TGTGCCACCAGTGACTCTAGCCGCGAGACCCAGTACTTC. This translates into CATSDSSRETQYF.

On this clone: This sample includes further DNA sequences coding for the same CDR3. V and J are TRBV15 and TRBJ1-1; unclear D gene. CDR3 size: 15 residues. V was shortened by 0 bases and J by 1 base, with 9 bases between the two germline ends. CDR1 and CDR2 (germline): LNHNV, YYDKDF (reference sequence). CDR3 in DNA: TGTGCCACCAGCAGAGATCTGTGGAGGAACACTGAAGCTTTCTTT. Protein: CATSRDLWRNTEAFF. Full variable domain (remainder filled in from reference TRBV15 and TRBJ1-1): DAMVIQNPRYQVTQFGKPVTLSCSQTLNHNVMYWYQQKSSQAPKLLFHYYDKDFNNEADTPDNFQSRRPNTSFCFLDIRSPGLGDTAMYLCATSRDLWRNTEAFFGQGTRLTVV.

This clone has more than one count but fewer than ten. The rearrangement uses TRBV7-9 and TRBJ2-2, with 9 bases identical to TRBD1. In germline, CDR1 is SEHNR, CDR2 FQNEAQ (reference sequence). The CDR3 spans 16 residues. J was trimmed by 5 bases and V by 7 bases; bases with no gene match: 11. The CDR3 DNA reads as TGTGCCAGCACCCCAGGGGGGACAGGGCAGACCGGGGAGCTGTTTTTT. Residues: CASTPGGTGQTGELFF.

The chain joins TRBV2 to TRBJ2-2; TRBD1 might be the D (5 bases). This CDR3 has 14 residues. V was pared by 10 bases and J by 1 base, with 13 bases between. Germline V gene data show CDR1 as SNHLY and CDR2 as FYNNEI. CDR3 loop: CAIQTEMNTGELFF. CDR3 DNA: TGTGCCATACAGACAGAGATGAACACCGGGGAGCTGTTTTTT.

The V gene is TRBV18, the J gene TRBJ2-5; 8 nucleotides match TRBD1. The CDR3 spans 15 residues. The trim removed 4 bases at V and 5 bases at J, leaving 9 bases unmatched. Looked up from germline, CDR1 is KGHSH and CDR2 is LQKENI. CDR3 loop: CASSRLTGAGETQYF. CDR3 coding DNA: TGTGCCAGCTCACGACTGACAGGGGCCGGGGAGACCCAGTACTTC.

The gene calls are TRBV6-6 and TRBJ1-1; 9 bases are shared with TRBD1. This CDR3 has 15 amino acids. J was trimmed by 0 bases and V by 7 bases; bases with no gene match: 6. Germline assignment: CDR1 MNHNY and CDR2 SVGAGI (reference sequence). This CDR3 is CASIKGQGMNTEAFF. Here the CDR3 DNA reads TGTGCCAGCATTAAAGGACAGGGGATGAACACTGAAGCTTTCTTT.

The chain joins TRBV11-2 to TRBJ2-3; TRBD2 agrees at 7 bases. The J segment lost 2 bases and the V segment lost 2 bases, leaving 4 bases of the junction unmatched. This CDR3 has 15 residues. CDR1 is SGHAT, CDR2 FQNNGV, per germline. This CDR3 reads CASSLTAGYTDTQYF. The CDR3 DNA reads TGTGCCAGCAGCTTAACAGCGGGGTACACAGATACGCAGTATTTT.

The rearrangement uses TRBV12-1 and TRBJ2-4; the table assigns TRBD2, which was not confirmed against the DNA. TRBV12-1 counts as a pseudogene. The CDR3 has 15 residues. CDR3 amino acids: CASSSSNQSRNIQYF. CDR3 coding DNA: TGTGCCAGCAGCTCCTCTAACCAATCTAGAAACATTCAGTACTTC.

The V and J genes are TRBV3-1 (or the pseudogene TRBV3-2) and TRBJ2-3, with 15 bases matching TRBD2. The length of the CDR3 is 24 residues. The germline V gene encodes CDR1 LGHDT and CDR2 YNNKEL (reference sequence). Trimming cost V 0 bases and J 4 bases; bases outside gene matches: 23. Here the CDR3 reads CASSQDPGAWTSGRAFPTADTQYF. The CDR3 DNA reads TGTGCCAGCAGCCAAGATCCGGGGGCTTGGACTAGCGGGAGGGCCTTTCCCACGGCAGATACGCAGTATTTT.

This clone was seen a single time. V and J are TRBV11-2 and TRBJ2-7; 11 bases align to TRBD2. The germline V gene encodes CDR1 SGHAT and CDR2 FQNNGV. With V trimmed by 1 base and J by 2 bases, 4 bases remained unmatched. This CDR3 region has 16 residues. CDR3: CASSLVVSGRAYEQYF. Here the CDR3 DNA reads TGTGCCAGCAGCTTAGTGGTTAGCGGGAGGGCCTACGAGCAGTACTTC.

The rearrangement links TRBV5-1 to TRBJ1-1, with a possible D match to TRBD1 (5 bases). CDR3 length: 14 residues. Trimming cost V 0 bases and J 2 bases, with 8 bases left between them. The germline gives CDR1 SGHRS, CDR2 YFSETQ. The CDR3 nucleotides are TGCGCCAGCAGCTTGGAGGGGCCCAACACTGAAGCTTTCTTT. Its protein product is CASSLEGPNTEAFF. Looking up the rest from reference TRBV5-1 and TRBJ1-1 gives the full variable domain: KAGVTQTPRYLIKTRGQQVTLSCSPISGHRSVSWYQQTPGQGLQFLFEYFSETQRNKGNFPGRFSGRQFSNSRSEMNVSTLELGDSALYLCASSLEGPNTEAFFGQGTRLTVV.

V gene TRBV6-5 combines with J gene TRBJ1-5, with D tentatively TRBD1 (5 bases). Germline V gene lookup returns CDR1 MNHEY and CDR2 SVGAGI. Trimming cost V 2 bases and J 7 bases, with 12 bases left between them. The CDR3 covers 14 residues. The CDR3 protein is CASSYRGSRQPQHF. CDR3 coding DNA: TGTGCCAGCAGTTACAGGGGAAGCAGGCAGCCCCAGCATTTT.

This chain links TRBV28 with TRBJ1-2; TRBD1 agrees at 8 bases. The length of the CDR3 is 16 residues. Trimming removed 2 bases from V and 2 bases from J; junction bases left unmatched: 7. The germline CDR1 and CDR2 sequences are MDHEN and SYDVKM. The chain's CDR3 is CASSLPVRTGNYGYTF. As DNA, the CDR3 is TGTGCCAGCAGTTTACCCGTAAGGACAGGGAACTATGGCTACACCTTC.

This chain joins TRBV7-2 and TRBJ2-7; no firm D call. This CDR3 region has 17 residues. The V end was cut by 4 bases, the J end by 3 bases, with 22 bases between. The germline V gene has CDR1 SGHTA and CDR2 FQGNSA. CDR3 sequence (DNA): TGTGCCAGCAGCTCCGGAAAAAACATAGGTGACATCTACGAGCAGTACTTC. It is translated as CASSSGKNIGDIYEQYF.

This clone was found many times. Because the CDR3's place on the DNA is in doubt, the DNA is left out and the CDR3 is given as listed by TCRdb. The chain has TRBV2 and TRBJ1-1; the DNA was not used to check the table's D call, TRBD1. The CDR3 has 13 residues if both end residues are counted. Germline CDR1 and CDR2: SNHLY and FYNNEI. The CDR3 is CASILGQGVNPFF.

The sample holds a few counts of this clone. The chain links TRBV27 to TRBJ2-7; D is possibly TRBD2 (6 bases). The CDR3 has 16 amino acids. The V gene's germline CDR1 is MNHEY and CDR2 SMNVEV (reference sequence). V was pared by 0 bases and J by 3 bases, with 15 bases between. This chain's CDR3 is CASSLSSRLGYYEQYF. For the CDR3, the DNA is TGTGCCAGCAGTTTATCGTCCCGACTAGGTTACTACGAGCAGTACTTC.

This chain joins TRBV19 and TRBJ2-3; 11 bases match TRBD2. J lost 1 base, V lost 5 bases, and 8 bases had no gene match. The CDR3 sequence is 17 residues long. Germline assignment: CDR1 LNHDA and CDR2 SQIVND (reference sequence). Here the CDR3 reads CASSGRLAGGGTDTQYF. Here the CDR3 DNA reads TGTGCCAGTAGTGGCCGGCTAGCGGGAGGAGGCACAGATACGCAGTATTTT.

The chain employs TRBV12-3 or TRBV12-4 and TRBJ2-7; D is possibly TRBD1 (6 bases). This CDR3 comprises 12 residues. The V end lost 2 bases, the J end lost 10 bases, and 12 bases lay between the germline ends. The chain's CDR3 is CASSLNRANQYF. The CDR3 bases are TGTGCCAGCAGTTTAAACAGGGCGAACCAGTACTTC.

V gene TRBV7-9 combines with J gene TRBJ1-2; D not resolved. V was clipped by 2 bases and J by 2 bases, with 9 bases between them. The CDR3 runs 14 residues. Germline values: CDR1 SEHNR, CDR2 FQNEAQ (reference sequence). CDR3 region: CASSLLGGNYGYTF. CDR3 DNA: TGTGCCAGCAGCTTATTGGGCGGGAACTATGGCTACACCTTC.

The V and J genes are TRBV7-8 and TRBJ2-7, with D maybe TRBD2 (5 bases). Germline V gene lookup returns CDR1 SGHVS and CDR2 FQNEAQ. Trimming took off 1 base at V and 2 bases at J, with 12 bases between the two ends. This CDR3 region has 15 residues. The CDR3 DNA sequence: TGTGCCAGCAGCTTAGGGAGGTCGGGTACCTACGAGCAGTACTTC. Translated, it gives CASSLGRSGTYEQYF.

The rearrangement joins TRBV6-5 to TRBJ2-7; 12 nucleotides line up with TRBD1. CDR3 size: 13 residues. The V gene end was trimmed by 8 bases and the J gene end by 6 bases; junction bases not matched to a gene: 5. Germline assignment: CDR1 MNHEY and CDR2 SVGAGI. The CDR3 is CASSGQGASEQYF. CDR3 in DNA: TGTGCCAGCTCGGGACAGGGGGCTAGCGAGCAGTACTTC.